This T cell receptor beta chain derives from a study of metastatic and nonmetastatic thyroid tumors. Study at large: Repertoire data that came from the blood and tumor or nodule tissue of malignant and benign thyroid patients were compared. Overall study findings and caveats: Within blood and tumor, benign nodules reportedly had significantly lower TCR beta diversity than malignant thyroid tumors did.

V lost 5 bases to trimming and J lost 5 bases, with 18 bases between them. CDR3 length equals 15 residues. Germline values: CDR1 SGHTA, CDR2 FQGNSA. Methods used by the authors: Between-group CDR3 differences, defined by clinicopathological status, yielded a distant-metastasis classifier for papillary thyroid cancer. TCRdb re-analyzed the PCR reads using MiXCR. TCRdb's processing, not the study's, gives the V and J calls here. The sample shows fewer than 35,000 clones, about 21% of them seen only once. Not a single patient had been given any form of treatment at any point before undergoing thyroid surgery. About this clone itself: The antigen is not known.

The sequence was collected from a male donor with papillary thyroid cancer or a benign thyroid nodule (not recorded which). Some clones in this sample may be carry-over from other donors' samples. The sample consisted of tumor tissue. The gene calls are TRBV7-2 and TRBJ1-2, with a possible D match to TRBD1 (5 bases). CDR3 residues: CASSPGQGAPYGYTF. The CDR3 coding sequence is TGTGCCAGCAGCCCTGGGCAGGGAGCCCCATATGGCTACACCTTC.